Here is one T cell receptor beta chain with its context. The CDR3 sequence is 16 residues long. Germline V CDR1 and CDR2: ENHRY, SYGVKD. V trimming: 4 bases; J trimming: 6 bases; junction bases outside the gene matches: 10. Here immunoSEQ multiplex PCR was the method, and the copy in TCRdb shows in-frame clones only, minus some. This table has 110,000 to 150,000 clones, approximately 94% appearing once. This specimen belongs to a study of cytomegalovirus exposure and HLA in healthy donors. This chain joins TRBV10-3 and TRBJ2-7; 12 bases fit TRBD2. The clonotype was recovered from a man younger than 35 in good health and CMV-seropositive. Material: PBMCs. CDR3 in DNA: TGTGCCATCAGTGGGCTAGCGGGAGGGCCGTCGGGCGAGCAGTACTTC. Translating gives CAISGLAGGPSGEQYF.